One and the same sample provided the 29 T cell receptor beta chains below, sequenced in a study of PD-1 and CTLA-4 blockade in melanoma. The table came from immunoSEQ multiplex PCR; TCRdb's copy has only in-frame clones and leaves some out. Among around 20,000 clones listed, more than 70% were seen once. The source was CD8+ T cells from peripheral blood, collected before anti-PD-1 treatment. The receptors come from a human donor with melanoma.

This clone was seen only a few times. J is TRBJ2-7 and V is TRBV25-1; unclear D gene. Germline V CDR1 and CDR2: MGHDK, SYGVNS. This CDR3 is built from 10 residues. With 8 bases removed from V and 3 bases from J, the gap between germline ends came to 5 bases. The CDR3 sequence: CASGDYEQYF. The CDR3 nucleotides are TGTGCCAGCGGAGACTACGAGCAGTACTTC.

The DNA of the CDR3 is TGTGCCAGCAGCTTAGGGACAGGAGGGAACACTGAAGCTTTCTTT. This translates into CASSLGTGGNTEAFF. The rearrangement links TRBV7-9 to TRBJ1-1; TRBD1 matches at 7 bases. The CDR3 runs to 15 residues. CDR1 SEHNR and CDR2 FQNEAQ come from the germline V gene (reference sequence). The trim removed 1 base at V and 1 base at J, leaving 3 bases unmatched. The full variable domain, with the rest looked up from reference TRBV7-9 and TRBJ1-1, is DTGVSQNPRHKITKRGQNVTFRCDPISEHNRLYWYRQTLGQGPEFLTYFQNEAQLEKSRLLSDRFSAERPKGSFSTLEIQRTEQGDSAMYLCASSLGTGGNTEAFFGQGTRLTVV.

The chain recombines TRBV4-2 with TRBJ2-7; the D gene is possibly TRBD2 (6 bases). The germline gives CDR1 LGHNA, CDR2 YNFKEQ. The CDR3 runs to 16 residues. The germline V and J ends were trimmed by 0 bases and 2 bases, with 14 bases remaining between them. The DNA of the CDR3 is TGTGCCAGCAGCCAAGATGGCGGGACCCCTACCTACGAGCAGTACTTC. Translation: CASSQDGGTPTYEQYF.

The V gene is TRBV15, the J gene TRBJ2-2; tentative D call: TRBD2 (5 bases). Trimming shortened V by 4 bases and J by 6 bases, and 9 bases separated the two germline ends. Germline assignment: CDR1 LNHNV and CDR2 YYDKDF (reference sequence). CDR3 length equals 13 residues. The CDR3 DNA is TGTGCCACCAGCACACCCGGGGCCGGGGAGCTGTTTTTT. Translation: CATSTPGAGELFF.

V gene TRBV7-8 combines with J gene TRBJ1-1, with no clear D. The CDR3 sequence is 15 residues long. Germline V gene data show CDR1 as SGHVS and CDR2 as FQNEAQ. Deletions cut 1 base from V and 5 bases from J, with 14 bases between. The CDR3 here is CASSLGEGSGTEAFF. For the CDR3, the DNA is TGTGCCAGCAGCTTAGGGGAAGGGTCTGGAACTGAAGCTTTCTTT.

CDR3 nucleotides: TGCGCCAGCAGCCAGGACCAGCGGGGGGGCACAGATACGCAGTATTTT. Protein sequence: CASSQDQRGGTDTQYF. The chain couples TRBV4-3 to TRBJ2-3; 9 nucleotides match TRBD2. Germline trimming cut 3 bases from V and 1 base from J; bases unmatched to any gene: 5. This CDR3 comprises 16 residues. Per the germline V gene, CDR1 is LGHNA and CDR2 is YSLEER.

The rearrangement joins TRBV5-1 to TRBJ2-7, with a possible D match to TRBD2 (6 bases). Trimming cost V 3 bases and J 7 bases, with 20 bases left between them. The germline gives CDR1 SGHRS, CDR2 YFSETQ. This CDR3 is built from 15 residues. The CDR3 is CASSWLGPPGEEQYF. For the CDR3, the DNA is TGCGCCAGCAGCTGGCTGGGCCCCCCGGGGGAAGAGCAGTACTTC.

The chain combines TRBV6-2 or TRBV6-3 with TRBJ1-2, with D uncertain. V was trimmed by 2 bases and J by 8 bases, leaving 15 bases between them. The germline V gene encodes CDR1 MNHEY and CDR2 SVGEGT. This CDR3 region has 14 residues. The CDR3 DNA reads TGTGCCAGCAGTTACCCGTCGGGGTGGTACGGCTACACCTTC. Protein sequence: CASSYPSGWYGYTF.

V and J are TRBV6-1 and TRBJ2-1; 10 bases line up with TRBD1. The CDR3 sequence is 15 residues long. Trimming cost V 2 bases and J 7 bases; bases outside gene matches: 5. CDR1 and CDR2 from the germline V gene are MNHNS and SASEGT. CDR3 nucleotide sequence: TGTGCCAGCAGTGAAAGGGACAGGGGTCAAAATGAGCAGTTCTTC. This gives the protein CASSERDRGQNEQFF.

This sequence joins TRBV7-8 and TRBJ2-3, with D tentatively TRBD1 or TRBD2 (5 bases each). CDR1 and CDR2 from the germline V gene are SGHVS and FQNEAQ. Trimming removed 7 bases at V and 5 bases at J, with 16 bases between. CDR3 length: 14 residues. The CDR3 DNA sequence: TGTGCCAGCACCATCGGGACGGGGAGAGATACGCAGTATTTT. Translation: CASTIGTGRDTQYF.

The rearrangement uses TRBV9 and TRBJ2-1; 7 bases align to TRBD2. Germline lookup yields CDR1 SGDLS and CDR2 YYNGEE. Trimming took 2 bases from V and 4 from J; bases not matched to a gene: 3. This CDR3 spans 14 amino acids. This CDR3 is CASSVAGDYNEQFF. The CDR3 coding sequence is TGTGCCAGCAGCGTTGCGGGGGATTACAATGAGCAGTTCTTC.

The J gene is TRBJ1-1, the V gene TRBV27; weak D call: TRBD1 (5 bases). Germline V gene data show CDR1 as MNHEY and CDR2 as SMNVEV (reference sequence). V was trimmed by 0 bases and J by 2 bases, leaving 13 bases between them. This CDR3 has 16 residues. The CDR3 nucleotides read TGTGCCAGCAGTTTATCTGACAGTATGGGAAACACTGAAGCTTTCTTT. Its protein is CASSLSDSMGNTEAFF.

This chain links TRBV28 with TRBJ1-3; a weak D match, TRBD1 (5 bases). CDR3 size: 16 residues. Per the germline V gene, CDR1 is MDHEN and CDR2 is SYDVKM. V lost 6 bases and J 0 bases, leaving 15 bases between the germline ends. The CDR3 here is CASRQRGVYSGNTIYF. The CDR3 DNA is TGTGCCAGCAGACAGAGAGGGGTGTACTCTGGAAACACCATATATTTT.

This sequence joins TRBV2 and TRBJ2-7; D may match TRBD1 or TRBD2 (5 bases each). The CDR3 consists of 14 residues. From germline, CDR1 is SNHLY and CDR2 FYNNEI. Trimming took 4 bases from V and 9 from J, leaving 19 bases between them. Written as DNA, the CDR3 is TGTGCCAGCAGTGGGGGACGGACTCCTACGGGGCAGTACTTC. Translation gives CASSGGRTPTGQYF.

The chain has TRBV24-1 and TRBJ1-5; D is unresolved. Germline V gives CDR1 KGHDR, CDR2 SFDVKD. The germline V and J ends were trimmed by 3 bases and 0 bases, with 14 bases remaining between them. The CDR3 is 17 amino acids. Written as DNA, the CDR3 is TGTGCCACCAGTGATCCCCAGGACGGATATAGCAATCAGCCCCAGCATTTT. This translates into CATSDPQDGYSNQPQHF.

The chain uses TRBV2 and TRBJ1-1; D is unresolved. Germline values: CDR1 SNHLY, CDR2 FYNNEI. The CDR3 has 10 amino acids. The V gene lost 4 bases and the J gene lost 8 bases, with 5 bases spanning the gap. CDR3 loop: CASSGKEAFF. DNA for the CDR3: TGTGCCAGCAGTGGAAAAGAAGCTTTCTTT.

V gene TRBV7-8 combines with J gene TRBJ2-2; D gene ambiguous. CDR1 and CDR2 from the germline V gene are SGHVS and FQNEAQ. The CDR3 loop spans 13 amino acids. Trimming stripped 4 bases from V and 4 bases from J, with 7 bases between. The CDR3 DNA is TGTGCCAGCAGCTCTCCGAGCACCGGGGAGCTGTTTTTT. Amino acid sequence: CASSSPSTGELFF.

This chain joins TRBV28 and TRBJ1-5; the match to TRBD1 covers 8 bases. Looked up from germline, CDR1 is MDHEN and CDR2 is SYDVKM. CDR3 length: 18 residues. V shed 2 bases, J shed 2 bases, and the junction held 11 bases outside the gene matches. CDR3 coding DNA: TGTGCCAGCAGTTTAGACCCTGACAGGGGCTGGGGCAATCAGCCCCAGCATTTT. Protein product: CASSLDPDRGWGNQPQHF.

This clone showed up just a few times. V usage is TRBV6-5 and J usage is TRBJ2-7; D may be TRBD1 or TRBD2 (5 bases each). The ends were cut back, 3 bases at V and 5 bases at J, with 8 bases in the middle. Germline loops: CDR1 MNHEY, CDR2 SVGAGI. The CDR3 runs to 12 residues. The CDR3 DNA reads TGTGCCAGCAGTTATAGAGGGGACGAGCAGTACTTC. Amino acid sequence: CASSYRGDEQYF.

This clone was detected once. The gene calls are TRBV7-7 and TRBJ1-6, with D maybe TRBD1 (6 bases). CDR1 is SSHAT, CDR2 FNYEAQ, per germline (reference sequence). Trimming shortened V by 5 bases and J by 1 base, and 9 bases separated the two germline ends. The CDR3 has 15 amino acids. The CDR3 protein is CASSATGSYNSPLHF. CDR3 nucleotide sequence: TGTGCCAGCAGCGCAACAGGGTCCTATAATTCACCCCTCCACTTT.

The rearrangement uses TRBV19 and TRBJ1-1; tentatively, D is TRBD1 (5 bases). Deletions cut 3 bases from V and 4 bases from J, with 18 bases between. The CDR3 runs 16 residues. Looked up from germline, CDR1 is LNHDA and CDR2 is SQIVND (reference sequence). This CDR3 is CASSIWGRGGGTEAFF. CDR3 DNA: TGTGCCAGTAGTATCTGGGGAAGGGGCGGTGGCACTGAAGCTTTCTTT.

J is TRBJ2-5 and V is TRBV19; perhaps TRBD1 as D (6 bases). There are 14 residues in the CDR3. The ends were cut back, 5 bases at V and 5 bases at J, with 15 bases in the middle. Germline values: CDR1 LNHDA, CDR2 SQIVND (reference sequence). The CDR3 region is CASSRPGAWETQYF. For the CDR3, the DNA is TGTGCCAGTAGTCGCCCAGGGGCGTGGGAGACCCAGTACTTC.

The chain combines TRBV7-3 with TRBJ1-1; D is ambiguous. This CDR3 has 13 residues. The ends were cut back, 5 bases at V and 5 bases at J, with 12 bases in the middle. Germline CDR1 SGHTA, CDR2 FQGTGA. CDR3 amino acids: CASSPLVGTEAFF. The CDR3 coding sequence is TGTGCCAGCAGCCCGTTGGTGGGGACTGAAGCTTTCTTT.

This chain's CDR3 is CAIRVAGGPYEQYF. The CDR3 DNA follows: TGTGCCATCAGAGTGGCGGGGGGGCCCTACGAGCAGTACTTC. This chain joins TRBV10-3 and TRBJ2-7, with TRBD2 matching over 9 bases. CDR3 length: 14 amino acids. Germline CDR1 and CDR2: ENHRY and SYGVKD. The V gene end was trimmed by 6 bases and the J gene end by 2 bases; junction bases not matched to a gene: 5.

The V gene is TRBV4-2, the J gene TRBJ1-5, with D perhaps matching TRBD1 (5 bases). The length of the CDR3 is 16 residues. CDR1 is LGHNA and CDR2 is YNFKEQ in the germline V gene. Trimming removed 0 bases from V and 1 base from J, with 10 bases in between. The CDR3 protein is CASSQDGAGSNQPQHF. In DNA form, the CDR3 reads TGTGCCAGCAGCCAAGACGGGGCGGGGAGCAATCAGCCCCAGCATTTT.

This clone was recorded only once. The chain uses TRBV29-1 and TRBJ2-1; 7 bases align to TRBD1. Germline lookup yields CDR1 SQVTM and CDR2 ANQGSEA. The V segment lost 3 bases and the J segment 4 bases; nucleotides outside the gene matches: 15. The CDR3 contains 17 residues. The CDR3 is CSVDSQAEGQRYNEQFF. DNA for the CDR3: TGCAGCGTTGATTCTCAGGCCGAGGGACAGAGATACAATGAGCAGTTCTTC.

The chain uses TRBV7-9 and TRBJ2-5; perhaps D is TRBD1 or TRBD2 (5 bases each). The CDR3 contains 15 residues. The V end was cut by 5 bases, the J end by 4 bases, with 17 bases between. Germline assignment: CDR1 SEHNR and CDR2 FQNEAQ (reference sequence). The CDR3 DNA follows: TGTGCCAGCAGCCCCCGCCCCGGGACGTCAGAGACCCAGTACTTC. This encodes CASSPRPGTSETQYF. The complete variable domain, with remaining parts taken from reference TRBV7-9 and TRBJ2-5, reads DTGVSQNPRHKITKRGQNVTFRCDPISEHNRLYWYRQTLGQGPEFLTYFQNEAQLEKSRLLSDRFSAERPKGSFSTLEIQRTEQGDSAMYLCASSPRPGTSETQYFGPGTRLLVL.

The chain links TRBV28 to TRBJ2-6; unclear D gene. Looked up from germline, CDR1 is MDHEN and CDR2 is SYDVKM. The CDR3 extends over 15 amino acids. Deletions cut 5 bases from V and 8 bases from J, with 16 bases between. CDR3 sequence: CASSGPFGVPNVLTF. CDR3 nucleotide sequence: TGTGCCAGCAGTGGGCCGTTTGGGGTGCCCAACGTCCTGACTTTC.

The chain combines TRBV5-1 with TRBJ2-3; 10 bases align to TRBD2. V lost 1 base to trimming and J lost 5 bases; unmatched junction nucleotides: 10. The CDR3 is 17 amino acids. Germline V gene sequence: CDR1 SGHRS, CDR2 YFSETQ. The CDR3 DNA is TGCGCCAGCAGCTTGTGGGGTCTAGCGGGGGTGGAAGATACGCAGTATTTT. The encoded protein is CASSLWGLAGVEDTQYF.